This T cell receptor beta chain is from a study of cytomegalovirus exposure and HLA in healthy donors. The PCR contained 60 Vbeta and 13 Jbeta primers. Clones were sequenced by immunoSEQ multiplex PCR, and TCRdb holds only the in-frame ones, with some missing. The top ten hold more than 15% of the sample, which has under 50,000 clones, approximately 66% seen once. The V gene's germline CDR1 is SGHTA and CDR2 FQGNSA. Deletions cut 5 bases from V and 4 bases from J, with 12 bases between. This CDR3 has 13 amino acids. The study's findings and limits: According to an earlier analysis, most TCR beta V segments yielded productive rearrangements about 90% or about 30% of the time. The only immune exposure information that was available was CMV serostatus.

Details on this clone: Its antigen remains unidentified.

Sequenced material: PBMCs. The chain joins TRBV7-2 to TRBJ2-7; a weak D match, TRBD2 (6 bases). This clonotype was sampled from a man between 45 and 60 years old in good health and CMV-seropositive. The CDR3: CASSQISGYEQYF. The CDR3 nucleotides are TGTGCCAGCAGCCAAATAAGCGGGTACGAGCAGTACTTC.